One and the same sample provided the 8 T cell receptor beta chains below, sequenced in a study of blood T cell repertoires in COVID-19. TCRdb's table, derived via immunoSEQ multiplex PCR, lists solely in-frame clones and lacks some. The sample holds 200,000 to 250,000 clones, around 82% seen once. The specimen was PBMCs or T cells enriched from blood (not recorded which). The receptors were gathered from a woman aged 50 to 60 who had been exposed to COVID-19.

In DNA form, the CDR3 reads TGTGCCAGCAGCCTCCCTCTAACAGGGGCTCAGCCCCAGCATTTT. This sequence encodes CASSLPLTGAQPQHF. This rearrangement joins TRBV28 to TRBJ1-5; TRBD1 aligns across 7 bases. This CDR3 contains 15 residues. Trimming took 6 bases from V and 6 from J; bases not matched to a gene: 11. The germline V gene encodes CDR1 MDHEN and CDR2 SYDVKM.

The chain carries TRBV7-2 and TRBJ2-2; 7 bases are a match to TRBD2. The CDR3 runs to 15 residues. With V trimmed by 5 bases and J by 4 bases, 7 bases remained unmatched. Germline V gene sequence: CDR1 SGHTA, CDR2 FQGNSA. The CDR3 nucleotides read TGTGCCAGCAGCGCCGTGGGGGGGACCACCGGGGAGCTGTTTTTT. This codes for CASSAVGGTTGELFF. The full variable domain, completed using reference TRBV7-2 and TRBJ2-2, is GAGVSQSPSNKVTEKGKDVELRCDPISGHTALYWYRQSLGQGLEFLIYFQGNSAPDKSGLPSDRFSAERTGGSVSTLTIQRTQQEDSAVYLCASSAVGGTTGELFFGEGSRLTVL.

The V and J genes are TRBV18 and TRBJ1-4; 7 bases line up with TRBD1. The CDR3 runs 14 residues. Germline CDR1 KGHSH, CDR2 LQKENI. The V segment lost 3 bases and the J segment 5 bases; nucleotides outside the gene matches: 3. CDR3 protein: CASSPRGQNEKLFF. Written as DNA, the CDR3 is TGTGCCAGCTCACCGAGGGGACAGAATGAAAAACTGTTTTTT.

The chain recombines TRBV12-3 or TRBV12-4 with TRBJ1-1, with D perhaps matching TRBD1 (5 bases). With 6 bases removed from V and 10 bases from J, the gap between germline ends came to 15 bases. The CDR3 is 12 residues long. The CDR3: CASSLGGRGAFF. CDR3 DNA: TGTGCCAGCAGCCTGGGGGGTAGGGGAGCTTTCTTT.

This sequence joins TRBV11-2 and TRBJ1-4; D unclear. The CDR3 loop spans 15 amino acids. V dropped 7 bases and J dropped 5 bases, with 17 bases sitting between them. The germline V gene encodes CDR1 SGHAT and CDR2 FQNNGV. CDR3: CASTEGWRQNEKLFF. CDR3 coding DNA: TGTGCCAGCACCGAAGGATGGCGGCAGAATGAAAAACTGTTTTTT.

This chain joins TRBV7-6 and TRBJ2-2; 8 bases match TRBD2. The CDR3 totals 15 residues. J lost 4 bases, V lost 1 base, and 2 bases had no gene match. Germline V gives CDR1 SGHVS, CDR2 FNYEAQ. This CDR3 is CASSLGGGPTGELFF. In nucleotides, the CDR3 is TGTGCCAGCAGCTTAGGCGGGGGGCCCACCGGGGAGCTGTTTTTT.

CDR3 sequence reads: CASSPRAGPRTDTQYF. The CDR3 DNA reads TGTGCCAGCAGCCCCCGCGCGGGGCCCCGCACAGATACGCAGTATTTT. V usage is TRBV21-1 and J usage is TRBJ2-3; the DNA was not compared with TRBD2, the D call given in the table. TRBV21-1 corresponds to a pseudogene. The CDR3 covers 16 residues.

This clone has a handful of counts. The chain employs TRBV4-2 and TRBJ1-5; D remains unclear. Germline loops: CDR1 LGHNA, CDR2 YNFKEQ. The CDR3 has 19 residues. With 1 base removed from V and 5 bases from J, the gap between germline ends came to 24 bases. Here the CDR3 DNA reads TGTGCCAGCAGCCAAGGTTTATCCCCCGCGAGGGCAACGGATCAGCCCCAGCATTTT. It is translated as CASSQGLSPARATDQPQHF.